This is a list of T cell receptor beta chains from one sample in a study of T cell changes during pregnancy in multiple sclerosis. Sequencing was performed with immunoSEQ multiplex PCR; in TCRdb, only in-frame clones are kept and a portion is missing. The top ten hold 3% to 3.5% of the sample, which has about 74,000 clones, around 85% seen once. Sequences were derived from peripheral blood, sampled before pregnancy. These receptor sequences come from a female donor with multiple sclerosis, enrolled in a pregnancy study. The CDR3 runs from the conserved cysteine through the conserved F or W. Fields, in order: J gene, V gene, CDR3 protein.

j_call: TRBJ2-3
v_call: TRBV5-1
cdr3_aa: CASSPGLGSGGTDTQYF

j_call: TRBJ1-4
v_call: TRBV13
cdr3_aa: CASSLVRVPEKLFF

j_call: TRBJ1-1
v_call: TRBV5-4
cdr3_aa: CASSLGGEWNTEAFF

j_call: TRBJ2-5
v_call: TRBV19
cdr3_aa: CASSMGLGAGEETQYF

j_call: TRBJ1-1
v_call: TRBV2
cdr3_aa: CASRGQQNTEAFF

j_call: TRBJ1-1
v_call: TRBV5-1
cdr3_aa: CASSLVGGGDTEAFF

j_call: TRBJ1-4
v_call: TRBV6-1
cdr3_aa: CASSEPGQGGKKLFF

j_call: TRBJ2-7
v_call: TRBV30
cdr3_aa: CAWSVPQAFSYEQYF

j_call: TRBJ1-4
v_call: TRBV2
cdr3_aa: CASSPNGSEKLFF

j_call: TRBJ1-2
v_call: TRBV28
cdr3_aa: CASSLEAGGKGYTF

j_call: TRBJ2-1
v_call: TRBV6-6
cdr3_aa: CASSYLTGAHEQFF

j_call: TRBJ1-1
v_call: TRBV30
cdr3_aa: CAWSRDRMNTEAFF

j_call: TRBJ2-1
v_call: TRBV27
cdr3_aa: CASSLQREGGNEQFF

j_call: TRBJ2-5
v_call: TRBV5-6
cdr3_aa: CASSLYGYQETQYF

j_call: TRBJ2-7
v_call: TRBV2
cdr3_aa: CASSDSAYEQYF

j_call: TRBJ2-1
v_call: TRBV21-1
cdr3_aa: CASSPGGGGEQFF

j_call: TRBJ2-1
v_call: TRBV5-1
cdr3_aa: CASSGGLAGAHYTNNEQFF

j_call: TRBJ1-1
v_call: TRBV9
cdr3_aa: CASSVGDRGLDGTEAFF

j_call: TRBJ2-7
v_call: TRBV11-2
cdr3_aa: CASSFGAGEWYEQYF

j_call: TRBJ2-7
v_call: TRBV11-2
cdr3_aa: CASSWGQHDYEQYF

j_call: TRBJ2-1
v_call: TRBV6-5
cdr3_aa: CASSYSTSDSSNEQFF

j_call: TRBJ2-5
v_call: TRBV10-3
cdr3_aa: CAIRAVSGGEQETQYF

j_call: TRBJ1-1
v_call: TRBV9
cdr3_aa: CASSVDAVGGDTEAFF

j_call: TRBJ1-1
v_call: TRBV5-1
cdr3_aa: CASSTGVLNTEAFF

j_call: TRBJ2-6
v_call: TRBV5-1
cdr3_aa: CASTKNPGGRSSGANVLTF

j_call: TRBJ2-5
v_call: TRBV7-6
cdr3_aa: CASSSLGLGAETQYF

j_call: TRBJ2-4
v_call: TRBV18
cdr3_aa: CASSPRPHGGMSAKNIQYF

j_call: TRBJ1-3
v_call: TRBV6-6
cdr3_aa: CASSYSLFGGNTIYF

j_call: TRBJ2-1
v_call: TRBV19
cdr3_aa: CASTAGSSYNEQFF

j_call: TRBJ1-2
v_call: TRBV5-6
cdr3_aa: CASSRTGSYGYTF

j_call: TRBJ1-2
v_call: TRBV27
cdr3_aa: CASSSVRGEYGYTF

j_call: TRBJ2-1
v_call: TRBV9
cdr3_aa: CASSDDRGQLGEQFF

j_call: TRBJ2-5
v_call: TRBV7-9
cdr3_aa: CASRNTHGTAASIGETQYF

j_call: TRBJ2-7
v_call: TRBV11-3
cdr3_aa: CASSFAGTPESEQYF

j_call: TRBJ2-5
v_call: TRBV11-2
cdr3_aa: CASSLGRAQETQYF

j_call: TRBJ2-4
v_call: TRBV7-9
cdr3_aa: CASSSPQGANIQYF

j_call: TRBJ1-4
v_call: TRBV19
cdr3_aa: CASSIEPTGSEKLFF

j_call: TRBJ1-1
v_call: TRBV19
cdr3_aa: CASSIDGGQSSTFF

j_call: TRBJ2-7
v_call: TRBV7-9
cdr3_aa: CASSLSGRASYEQYF

j_call: TRBJ2-5
v_call: TRBV27
cdr3_aa: CASSLTAPSGYQETQYF

j_call: TRBJ2-2
v_call: TRBV5-1
cdr3_aa: CASSFQGGDTGELFF

j_call: TRBJ2-1
v_call: TRBV2
cdr3_aa: CAAGTGGNEQFF

j_call: TRBJ2-1
v_call: TRBV7-9
cdr3_aa: CASSSIKLASPYNEQFF

j_call: TRBJ1-2
v_call: TRBV6-5
cdr3_aa: CASSPDQGGYTF

j_call: TRBJ2-6
v_call: TRBV9
cdr3_aa: CASSAARVRGANVLTF